Following are 26 T cell receptor beta chains from one sample sequenced in a study of early T cells in non-severe SARS-CoV-2 infection (dated by TCRdb to about 2021). Preparation of the library involved 5' RACE. Sequencing took place on a NextSeq 500. TCRdb reran the public reads through fastp at Q25 and MiXCR, keeping productive beta chains. One record per CDR3 amino acid sequence lists the most common genes and DNA. This sample lists around 60,000 distinct CDR3 sequences; about 13% were detected once. The ten largest clones capture 10% of the sample. The specimen sequenced was whole blood. The receptors derive from an adult who was a healthcare worker with PCR-confirmed SARS-CoV-2 infection or an uninfected control (not recorded which).

This clonotype was detected many times. This chain uses TRBV29-1 with TRBJ1-1; D remains unclear. The CDR3 totals 12 residues. V was shortened by 6 bases and J by 5 bases, with 13 bases between the two germline ends. CDR1 is SQVTM, CDR2 ANQGSEA, per germline. DNA for the CDR3: TGCAGCGTCCCCGACTATGGTACTGAAGCTTTCTTT. As protein: CSVPDYGTEAFF. The full variable domain, with the rest looked up from reference TRBV29-1 and TRBJ1-1, is SAVISQKPSRDICQRGTSLTIQCQVDSQVTMMFWYRQQPGQSLTLIATANQGSEATYESGFVIDKFPISRPNLTFSTLTVSNMSPEDSSIYLCSVPDYGTEAFFGQGTRLTVV.

About this clonotype: At one end, the junction sequence differs from germline, possibly due to a read error. The J gene is TRBJ2-3, the V gene TRBV7-2; D unresolved. The CDR3 extends over 15 amino acids. Germline assignment: CDR1 SGHTA and CDR2 FQGNSA. Written as DNA, the CDR3 is TGTGCCGGCAGCTTATTAAGGATTTCTACAGATACGCAGTATTTT. This encodes CAGSLLRISTDTQYF.

At least ten counts were recorded for this clonotype. V is TRBV24-1 and J is TRBJ1-2, with TRBD1 matching over 8 bases. The germline CDR1 and CDR2 sequences are KGHDR and SFDVKD. The length of the CDR3 is 13 residues. After removal of 3 bases from V and 8 bases from J, the junction contained 4 bases not matched to a gene. CDR3 coding DNA: TGTGCCACCAGTGATGGGACAGGACGCGGCTACACCTTC. This encodes CATSDGTGRGYTF.

The chain combines TRBV6-1 with TRBJ1-5; a possible D gene is TRBD1 (5 bases). Trimming cost V 0 bases and J 11 bases, with 11 bases left between them. Germline V lookup: CDR1 MNHNS, CDR2 SASEGT. The CDR3 has 13 amino acids. The CDR3 loop is CASSEAGPHSQHF. The CDR3 bases are TGTGCCAGCAGTGAAGCGGGACCACACTCCCAGCATTTT.

This clonotype has at least ten counts. The V gene is TRBV19, the J gene TRBJ1-4; 9 bases line up with TRBD1. Germline CDR1 and CDR2: LNHDA and SQIVND (reference sequence). CDR3 length: 16 amino acids. V lost 5 bases to trimming and J lost 0 bases; unmatched junction nucleotides: 4. The DNA for the CDR3 is TGTGCCAGTAGTCAACAGGGGGCTGCAACTAATGAAAAACTGTTTTTT. Encoded protein: CASSQQGAATNEKLFF.

Ten or more counts support this clonotype. The genes are TRBV20-1 and TRBJ2-7; D not certain. Trimming stripped 0 bases from V and 0 bases from J, with 12 bases between. This CDR3 is 15 amino acids long. Germline CDR1 is DFQATT and CDR2 is SNEGSKA (reference sequence). As DNA, the CDR3 is TGCAGTGCTAGAGATTTGTCTCTCGACTCCTACGAGCAGTACTTC. This encodes CSARDLSLDSYEQYF.

This clonotype was observed many times. The V call is TRBV28, the J call TRBJ2-3; D is ambiguous. Trimming took off 3 bases at V and 2 bases at J, with 12 bases between the two ends. The CDR3 contains 15 residues. The germline gives CDR1 MDHEN, CDR2 SYDVKM. The CDR3 loop is CASSLVWTVTDTQYF. The CDR3 bases are TGTGCCAGCAGTTTGGTATGGACGGTCACAGATACGCAGTATTTT.

This clonotype was recorded once. The rearrangement joins TRBV29-1 to TRBJ2-3, with 13 nucleotides matching TRBD2. The CDR3 length is 14 residues. Germline CDR1 and CDR2: SQVTM and ANQGSEA. V lost 5 bases, J lost 6 bases, and 5 bases stayed unmatched. CDR3 DNA: TGCAGCGTTTGGACTAGCGGGAGAGGGGATACGCAGTATTTT. It translates to CSVWTSGRGDTQYF.

This clonotype was observed a few times. The chain combines TRBV20-1 with TRBJ1-1; D possibly corresponds to TRBD1 (5 bases). Germline CDR1 is DFQATT and CDR2 is SNEGSKA (reference sequence). CDR3 length: 14 amino acids. V was trimmed by 5 bases and J by 2 bases, leaving 15 bases between them. CDR3 nucleotide sequence: TGCAGTGCTCCACATGACAGCAGCAACACTGAAGCTTTCTTT. Its protein product is CSAPHDSSNTEAFF.

In this sample, this clonotype turned up many times. J is TRBJ2-3 and V is TRBV7-3; 13 bases are shared with TRBD2. J was trimmed by 2 bases and V by 3 bases; bases with no gene match: 5. This CDR3 has 17 residues. CDR1 is SGHTA, CDR2 FQGTGA, per germline. The CDR3, as DNA: TGTGCCAGCAGCTTTCCGGGACTAGCGGGATTCACAGATACGCAGTATTTT. Amino acid sequence: CASSFPGLAGFTDTQYF.

This clonotype was picked up many times. The chain links TRBV7-3 to TRBJ1-2; D is perhaps TRBD1 (5 bases). The V end was cut by 1 base, the J end by 4 bases, with 13 bases between. Germline V lookup: CDR1 SGHTA, CDR2 FQGTGA. CDR3 length equals 15 residues. CDR3: CASSLKGRDLYGYTF. The CDR3 nucleotides read TGTGCCAGCAGCTTAAAGGGCAGGGACCTCTATGGCTACACCTTC.

This clonotype was counted many times. V is TRBV20-1 and J is TRBJ2-3, with 8 bases lining up with TRBD2. The germline V gene encodes CDR1 DFQATT and CDR2 SNEGSKA (reference sequence). The CDR3 runs 15 residues. Trimming took 2 bases from V and 6 from J; bases not matched to a gene: 10. In DNA form, the CDR3 reads TGCAGTGCTAGATCGATCGGACTAGCAAGGGATACGCAGTATTTT. This translates into CSARSIGLARDTQYF.

This clonotype has a handful of counts. The chain joins TRBV6-2 or TRBV6-3 to TRBJ2-2; no definite D call. The CDR3 extends over 16 amino acids. CDR1 and CDR2 from the germline V gene are MNHEY and SVGEGT. Deletions cut 4 bases from V and 3 bases from J, with 15 bases between. In DNA form, the CDR3 reads TGTGCCAGCAGTTTCGGACGACCCGCTTACACCGGGGAGCTGTTTTTT. Translating it yields CASSFGRPAYTGELFF.

This clonotype has a handful of counts. J is TRBJ2-3 and V is TRBV20-1; 14 nucleotides align to TRBD2. This CDR3 spans 15 amino acids. Trimming took 6 bases from V and 4 from J; bases not matched to a gene: 6. The germline CDR1 and CDR2 sequences are DFQATT and SNEGSKA (reference sequence). For the CDR3, the DNA is TGCAGTGCAACGAGGACTAGCGGGGGGCCAGATACGCAGTATTTT. Amino acid sequence: CSATRTSGGPDTQYF.

This clonotype was picked up many times. This chain links TRBV12-3 or TRBV12-4 with TRBJ2-7; 7 bases line up with TRBD2. J gave up 0 bases and V 9 bases, and 8 bases lay outside the gene matches. The CDR3 spans 14 residues. CDR3 sequence (DNA): TGTGCCAGTCGCCCGGGCGGGGGCTCCTACGAGCAGTACTTC. Encoded protein: CASRPGGGSYEQYF.

The chain recombines TRBV19 with TRBJ2-4, with a tentative D call TRBD2 (6 bases). The CDR3 has 15 residues. V was shortened by 3 bases and J by 4 bases, with 13 bases between the two germline ends. The germline CDR1 and CDR2 sequences are LNHDA and SQIVND (reference sequence). Here the CDR3 DNA reads TGTGCCAGTAGTATTCAAGCGGGCTCTAAAAACATTCAGTACTTC. It encodes CASSIQAGSKNIQYF.

This clonotype was seen repeatedly, ten times or more. This sequence joins TRBV5-7 and TRBJ1-2; D may be TRBD1 (5 bases). TRBV5-7 is classed as an ORF, of uncertain function. This CDR3 region has 13 residues. V was clipped by 9 bases and J by 6 bases, with 18 bases between them. The CDR3: CATEPRGYHGYTF. The CDR3 bases are TGTGCCACCGAACCAAGGGGTTACCATGGCTACACCTTC.

This clonotype turned up a few times. CDR3 bases: TGTGCCAGCAGTATTCTAGCGGTTGCCACAGATACGCAGTATTTT. It yields the protein CASSILAVATDTQYF. The chain has TRBV27 and TRBJ2-3, with 7 bases fitting TRBD2. From germline, CDR1 is MNHEY and CDR2 SMNVEV (reference sequence). CDR3 size: 15 residues. V trimming: 5 bases; J trimming: 2 bases; junction bases outside the gene matches: 7.

The table lists this clonotype with many counts. The chain uses TRBV5-1 and TRBJ2-3, with D perhaps TRBD2 (5 bases). Trimming took 4 bases from V and 6 from J, leaving 6 bases between them. In germline, CDR1 is SGHRS, CDR2 YFSETQ. This CDR3 spans 11 amino acids. CDR3 sequence: CASSREDTQYF. The CDR3 nucleotides read TGCGCCAGCAGCAGGGAGGATACGCAGTATTTT.

This clonotype occurred many times. The J gene is TRBJ2-2, the V gene TRBV6-5, with 8 positions matching TRBD2. The CDR3 is made up of 15 amino acids. Trimming cost V 5 bases and J 7 bases; bases outside gene matches: 9. Germline loops: CDR1 MNHEY, CDR2 SVGAGI. The CDR3 loop reads CASSERLAGGGELFF. The CDR3 DNA reads TGTGCCAGCAGTGAACGGCTAGCGGGTGGCGGGGAGCTGTTTTTT.

The chain uses TRBV4-1 and TRBJ2-5; 15 nucleotides agree with TRBD2. Per the germline V gene, CDR1 is MGHRA and CDR2 is YSYEKL. The CDR3 contains 18 residues. Germline trimming cut 0 bases from V and 2 bases from J; bases unmatched to any gene: 4. CDR3 amino acids: CASSQDPGLAGGQETQYF. The CDR3 nucleotides are TGCGCCAGCAGCCAAGATCCGGGACTAGCGGGGGGTCAAGAGACCCAGTACTTC.

Ten or more counts support this clonotype. The chain recombines TRBV25-1 with TRBJ1-1; 8 bases match TRBD1. V dropped 1 base and J dropped 5; count of bases not matched to a gene: 3. The CDR3 sequence is 14 residues long. Germline CDR1 and CDR2: MGHDK and SYGVNS. The CDR3 loop reads CASSESDRETEAFF. CDR3 nucleotides: TGTGCCAGCAGTGAATCGGACAGGGAGACTGAAGCTTTCTTT. Full variable domain (outside the CDR3, taken from reference TRBV25-1 and TRBJ1-1): EADIYQTPRYLVIGTGKKITLECSQTMGHDKMYWYQQDPGMELHLIHYSYGVNSTEKGDLSSESTVSRIRTEHFPLTLESARPSHTSQYLCASSESDRETEAFFGQGTRLTVV.

The chain combines TRBV29-1 with TRBJ1-2; TRBD1 is a possible D gene (6 bases). The CDR3 spans 14 residues. Germline CDR1 and CDR2: SQVTM and ANQGSEA. V lost 7 bases, J lost 8 bases, and 23 bases lay in between. Here the CDR3 DNA reads TGCAGCGGGGATTCCGGGACACCCGGCGAGGGCTACACCTTC. Amino acids: CSGDSGTPGEGYTF.

This chain joins TRBV6-6 and TRBJ1-1; tentatively, D is TRBD1 (5 bases). The V end was cut by 0 bases, the J end by 1 base, with 9 bases between. Germline CDR1 is MNHNY and CDR2 is SVGAGI (reference sequence). The CDR3 is 15 residues long. CDR3 nucleotide sequence: TGTGCCAGCAGTTACTCAACAGGATCGAACACTGAAGCTTTCTTT. Translated: CASSYSTGSNTEAFF.

The rearrangement joins TRBV18 to TRBJ2-3, with 8 positions matching TRBD2. The length of the CDR3 is 15 residues. V was clipped by 6 bases and J by 2 bases; unmatched bases: 7. CDR1 KGHSH and CDR2 LQKENI come from the germline V gene. Here the CDR3 DNA reads TGTGCCAGCTCTCCAACTAGCGGCCCCACAGATACGCAGTATTTT. Its translation: CASSPTSGPTDTQYF.

This clonotype was recorded many times. The chain recombines TRBV9 with TRBJ2-4; weak D call: TRBD2 (5 bases). The CDR3 is 15 residues long. Germline CDR1 is SGDLS and CDR2 is YYNGEE. Trimming stripped 2 bases from V and 8 bases from J, with 17 bases between. CDR3 sequence: CASSVGRAPRDIQYF. As DNA, the CDR3 is TGTGCCAGCAGCGTTGGGCGGGCTCCCCGGGACATTCAGTACTTC.